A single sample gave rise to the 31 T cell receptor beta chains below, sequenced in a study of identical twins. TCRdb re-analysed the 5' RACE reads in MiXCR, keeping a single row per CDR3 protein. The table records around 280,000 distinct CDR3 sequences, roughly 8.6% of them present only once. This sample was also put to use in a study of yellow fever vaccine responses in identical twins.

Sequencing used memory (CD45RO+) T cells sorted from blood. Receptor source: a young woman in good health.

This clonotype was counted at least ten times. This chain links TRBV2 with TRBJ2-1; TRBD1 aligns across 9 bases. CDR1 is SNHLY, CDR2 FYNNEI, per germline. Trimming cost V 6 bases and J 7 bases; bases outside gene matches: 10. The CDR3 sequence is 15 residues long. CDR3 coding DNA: TGTGCCAGCAGGCGGGACAGGGAATCTAGGAATGAGCAGTTCTTC. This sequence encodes CASRRDRESRNEQFF.

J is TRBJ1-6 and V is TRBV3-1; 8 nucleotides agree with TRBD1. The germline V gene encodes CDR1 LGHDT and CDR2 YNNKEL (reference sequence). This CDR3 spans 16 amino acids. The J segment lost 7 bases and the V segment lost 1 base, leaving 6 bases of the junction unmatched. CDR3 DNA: TGTGCCAGCAGCCAAGCCACCACAGGGGGAAATTCACCCCTCCACTTT. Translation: CASSQATTGGNSPLHF.

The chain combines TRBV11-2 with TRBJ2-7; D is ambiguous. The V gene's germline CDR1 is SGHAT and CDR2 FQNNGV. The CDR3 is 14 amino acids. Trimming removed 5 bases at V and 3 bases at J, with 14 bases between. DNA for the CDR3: TGTGCCAGCAGCCCTGGGAACACAAACTACGAGCAGTACGTC. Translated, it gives CASSPGNTNYEQYV.

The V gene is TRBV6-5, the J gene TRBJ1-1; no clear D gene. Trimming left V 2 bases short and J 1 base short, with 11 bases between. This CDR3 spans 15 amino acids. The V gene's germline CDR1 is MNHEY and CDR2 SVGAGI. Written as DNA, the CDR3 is TGTGCCAGCAGTTACCTCCGGAAGGAGAACACTGAAGCTTTCTTT. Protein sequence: CASSYLRKENTEAFF.

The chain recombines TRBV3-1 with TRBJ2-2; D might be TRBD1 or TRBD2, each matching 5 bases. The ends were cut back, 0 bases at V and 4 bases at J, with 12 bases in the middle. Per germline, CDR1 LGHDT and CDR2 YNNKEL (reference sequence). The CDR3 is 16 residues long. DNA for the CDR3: TGTGCCAGCAGCCAAGAAGGCAGGGCGGGCACCGGGGAGCTGTTTTTT. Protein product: CASSQEGRAGTGELFF. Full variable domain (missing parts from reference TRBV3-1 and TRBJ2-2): DTAVSQTPKYLVTQMGNDKSIKCEQNLGHDTMYWYKQDSKKFLKIMFSYNNKELIINETVPNRFSPKSPDKAHLNLHINSLELGDSAVYFCASSQEGRAGTGELFFGEGSRLTVL.

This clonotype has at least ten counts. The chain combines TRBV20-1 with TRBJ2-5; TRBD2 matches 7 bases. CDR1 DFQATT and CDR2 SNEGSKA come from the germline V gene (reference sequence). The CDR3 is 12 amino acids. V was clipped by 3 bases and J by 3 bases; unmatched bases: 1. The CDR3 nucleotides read TGCAGTGCTAGGGGGGGGAAAGAGACCCAGTACTTC. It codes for CSARGGKETQYF.

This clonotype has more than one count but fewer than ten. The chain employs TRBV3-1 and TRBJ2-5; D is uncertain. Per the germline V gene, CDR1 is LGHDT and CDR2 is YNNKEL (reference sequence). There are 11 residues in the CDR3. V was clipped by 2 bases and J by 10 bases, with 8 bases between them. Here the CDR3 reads CASSQLRDQYF. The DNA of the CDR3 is TGTGCCAGCAGCCAATTAAGGGACCAGTACTTC.

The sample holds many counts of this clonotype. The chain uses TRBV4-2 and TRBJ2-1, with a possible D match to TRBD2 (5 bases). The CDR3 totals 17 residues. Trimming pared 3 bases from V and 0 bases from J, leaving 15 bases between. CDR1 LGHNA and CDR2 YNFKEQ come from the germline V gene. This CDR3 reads CASSHIADWRSYNEQFF. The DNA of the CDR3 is TGTGCCAGCAGCCATATCGCGGACTGGCGCTCCTACAATGAGCAGTTCTTC.

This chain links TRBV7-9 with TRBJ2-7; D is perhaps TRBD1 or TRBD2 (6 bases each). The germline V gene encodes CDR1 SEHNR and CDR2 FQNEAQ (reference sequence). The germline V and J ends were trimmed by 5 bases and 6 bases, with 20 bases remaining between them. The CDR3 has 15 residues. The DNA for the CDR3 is TGTGCCAGCAGCCACCGGTCGGGGGCGAACGGCGAGCAGTACTTC. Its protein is CASSHRSGANGEQYF.

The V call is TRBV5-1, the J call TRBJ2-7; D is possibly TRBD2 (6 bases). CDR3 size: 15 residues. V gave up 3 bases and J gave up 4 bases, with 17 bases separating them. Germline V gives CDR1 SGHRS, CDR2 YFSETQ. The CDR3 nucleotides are TGCGCCAGCAGCTCGCGGGGCGGGACGCAGTACGAGCAGTACTTC. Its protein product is CASSSRGGTQYEQYF.

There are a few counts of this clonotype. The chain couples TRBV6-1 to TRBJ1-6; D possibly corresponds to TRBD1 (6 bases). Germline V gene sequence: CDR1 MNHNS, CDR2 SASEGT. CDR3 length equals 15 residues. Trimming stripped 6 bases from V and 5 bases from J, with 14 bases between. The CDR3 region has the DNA TGTGCCAGCAGAGAGGACAGAATTAATAATTCACCCCTCCACTTT. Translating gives CASREDRINNSPLHF.

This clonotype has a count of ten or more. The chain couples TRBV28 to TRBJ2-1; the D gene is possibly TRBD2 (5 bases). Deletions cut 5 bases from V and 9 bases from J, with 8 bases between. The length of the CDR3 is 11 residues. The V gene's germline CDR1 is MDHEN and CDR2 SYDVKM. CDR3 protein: CASSRELEQFF. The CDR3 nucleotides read TGTGCCAGCAGTAGGGAGCTTGAGCAGTTCTTC. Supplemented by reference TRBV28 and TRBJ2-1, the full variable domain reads DVKVTQSSRYLVKRTGEKVFLECVQDMDHENMFWYRQDPGLGLRLIYFSYDVKMKEKGDIPEGYSVSREKKERFSLILESASTNQTSMYLCASSRELEQFFGPGTRLTVL.

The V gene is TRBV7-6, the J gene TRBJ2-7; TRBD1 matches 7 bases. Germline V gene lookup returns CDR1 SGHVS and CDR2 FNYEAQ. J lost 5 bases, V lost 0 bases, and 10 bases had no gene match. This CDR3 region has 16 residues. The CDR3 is CASSLATGSVPNEQYF. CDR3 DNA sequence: TGTGCCAGCAGCTTAGCGACAGGGTCTGTGCCCAACGAGCAGTACTTC. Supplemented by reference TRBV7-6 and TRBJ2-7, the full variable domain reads GAGVSQSPRYKVTKRGQDVALRCDPISGHVSLYWYRQALGQGPEFLTYFNYEAQQDKSGLPNDRFSAERPEGSISTLTIQRTEQRDSAMYRCASSLATGSVPNEQYFGPGTRLTVT.

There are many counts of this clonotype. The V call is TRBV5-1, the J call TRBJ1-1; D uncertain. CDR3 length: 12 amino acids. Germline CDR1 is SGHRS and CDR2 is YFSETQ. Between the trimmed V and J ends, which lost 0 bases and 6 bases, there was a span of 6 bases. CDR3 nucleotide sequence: TGCGCCAGCAGCTTGGGCGCTTCTGAAGCTTTCTTT. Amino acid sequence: CASSLGASEAFF.

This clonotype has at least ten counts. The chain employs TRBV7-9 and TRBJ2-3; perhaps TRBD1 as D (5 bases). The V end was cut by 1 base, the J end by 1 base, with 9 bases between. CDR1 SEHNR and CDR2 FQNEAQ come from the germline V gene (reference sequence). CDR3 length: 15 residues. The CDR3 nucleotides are TGTGCCAGCAGCTTAGTCAGGGCTGGCACAGATACGCAGTATTTT. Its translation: CASSLVRAGTDTQYF.

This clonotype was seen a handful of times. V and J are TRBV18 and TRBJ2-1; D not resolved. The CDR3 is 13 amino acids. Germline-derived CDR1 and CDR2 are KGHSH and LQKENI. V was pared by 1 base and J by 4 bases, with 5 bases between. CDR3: CASSPLGYNEQFF. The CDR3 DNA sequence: TGTGCCAGCTCACCACTAGGATACAATGAGCAGTTCTTC. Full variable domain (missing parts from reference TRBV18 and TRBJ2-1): NAGVMQNPRHLVRRRGQEARLRCSPMKGHSHVYWYRQLPEEGLKFMVYLQKENIIDESGMPKERFSAEFPKEGPSILRIQQVVRGDSAAYFCASSPLGYNEQFFGPGTRLTVL.

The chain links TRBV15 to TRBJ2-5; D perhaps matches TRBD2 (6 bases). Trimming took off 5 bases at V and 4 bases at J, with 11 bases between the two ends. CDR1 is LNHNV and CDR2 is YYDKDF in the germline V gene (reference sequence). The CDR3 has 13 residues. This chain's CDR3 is CATSRGEVETQYF. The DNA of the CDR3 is TGTGCCACCAGCCGCGGGGAGGTAGAGACCCAGTACTTC.

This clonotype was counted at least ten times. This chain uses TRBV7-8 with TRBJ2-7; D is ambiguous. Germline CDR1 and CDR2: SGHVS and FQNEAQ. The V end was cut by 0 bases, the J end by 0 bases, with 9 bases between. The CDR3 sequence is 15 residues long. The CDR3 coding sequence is TGTGCCAGCAGCTTAGCGGCCTCAATCTCCTACGAGCAGTACTTC. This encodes CASSLAASISYEQYF.

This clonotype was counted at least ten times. The CDR3 coding sequence is TGTGCCACCAGCAGAGATAGAAACTCCTACAATGAGCAGTTCTTC. It yields the protein CATSRDRNSYNEQFF. V gene TRBV15 combines with J gene TRBJ2-1; D not resolved. The germline V gene encodes CDR1 LNHNV and CDR2 YYDKDF (reference sequence). Between the trimmed V and J ends, which lost 0 bases and 0 bases, there was a span of 6 bases. The length of the CDR3 is 15 residues.

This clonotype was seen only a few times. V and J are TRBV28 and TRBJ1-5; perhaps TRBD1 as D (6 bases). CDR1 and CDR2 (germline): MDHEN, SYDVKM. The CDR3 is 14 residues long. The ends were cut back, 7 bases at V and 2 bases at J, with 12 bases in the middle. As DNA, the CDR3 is TGTGCCAGCAATCGGGACATAGGCAATCAGCCCCAGCATTTT. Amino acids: CASNRDIGNQPQHF.

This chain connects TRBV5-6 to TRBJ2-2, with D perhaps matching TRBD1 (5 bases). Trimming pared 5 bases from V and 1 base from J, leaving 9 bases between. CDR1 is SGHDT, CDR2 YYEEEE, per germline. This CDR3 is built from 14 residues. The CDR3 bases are TGTGCCAGCAGGAACGGACAGAACACCGGGGAGCTGTTTTTT. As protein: CASRNGQNTGELFF.

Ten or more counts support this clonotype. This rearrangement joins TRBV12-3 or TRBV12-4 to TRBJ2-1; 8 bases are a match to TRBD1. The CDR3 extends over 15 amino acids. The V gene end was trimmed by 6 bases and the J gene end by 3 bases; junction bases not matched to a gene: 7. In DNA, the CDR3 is TGTGCCAGCAGCTTTCAAGGACAGGGCTACAATGAGCAGTTCTTC. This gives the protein CASSFQGQGYNEQFF.

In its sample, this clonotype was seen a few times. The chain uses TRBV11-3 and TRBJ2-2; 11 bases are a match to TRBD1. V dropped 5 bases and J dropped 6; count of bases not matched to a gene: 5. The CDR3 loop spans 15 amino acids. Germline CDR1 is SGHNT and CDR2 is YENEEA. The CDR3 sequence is CASSKGQGAAGELFF. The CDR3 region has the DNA TGTGCCAGCAGCAAAGGACAGGGGGCGGCCGGGGAGCTGTTTTTT.

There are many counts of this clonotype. The CDR3 DNA follows: TGTGCCAGCAGTTTCGGCGGGGGGGCCTCGGATACGCAGTATTTT. The encoded protein is CASSFGGGASDTQYF. The chain combines TRBV12-3 or TRBV12-4 with TRBJ2-3; 9 positions match TRBD2. V shed 3 bases and J 6 bases; nucleotides not matched to a gene: 7. CDR3 length: 15 residues.

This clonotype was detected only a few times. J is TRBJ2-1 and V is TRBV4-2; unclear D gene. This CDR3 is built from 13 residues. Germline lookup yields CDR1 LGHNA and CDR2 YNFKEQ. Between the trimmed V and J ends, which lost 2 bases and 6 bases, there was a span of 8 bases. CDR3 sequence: CASSQKESNEQFF. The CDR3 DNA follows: TGTGCCAGCAGCCAAAAAGAGTCCAATGAGCAGTTCTTC.

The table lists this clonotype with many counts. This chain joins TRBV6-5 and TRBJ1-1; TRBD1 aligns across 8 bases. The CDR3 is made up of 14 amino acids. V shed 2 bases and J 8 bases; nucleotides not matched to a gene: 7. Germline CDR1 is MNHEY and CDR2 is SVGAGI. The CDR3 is CASSYADRGKEAFF. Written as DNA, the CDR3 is TGTGCCAGCAGTTACGCCGACAGGGGCAAGGAAGCTTTCTTT.

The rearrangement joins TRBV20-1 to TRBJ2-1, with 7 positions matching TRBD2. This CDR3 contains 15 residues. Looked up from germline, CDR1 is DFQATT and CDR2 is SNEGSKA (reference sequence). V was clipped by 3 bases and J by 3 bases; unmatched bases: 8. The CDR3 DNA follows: TGCAGTGCTAGGAAGCGGGGTTCCGTCTACAATGAGCAGTTCTTC. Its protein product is CSARKRGSVYNEQFF.

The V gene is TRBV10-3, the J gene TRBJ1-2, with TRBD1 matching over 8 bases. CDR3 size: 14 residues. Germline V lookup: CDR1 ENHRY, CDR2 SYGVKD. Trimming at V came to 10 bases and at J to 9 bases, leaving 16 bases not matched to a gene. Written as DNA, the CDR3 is TGTGCCACTCCCGCAGGGGGCCGAAGTGAGAGCTACACCTTC. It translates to CATPAGGRSESYTF.

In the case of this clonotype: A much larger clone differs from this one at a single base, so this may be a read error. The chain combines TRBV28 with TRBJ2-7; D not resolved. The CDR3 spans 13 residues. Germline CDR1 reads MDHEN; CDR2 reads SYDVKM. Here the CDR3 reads CASGFDGPYEQYF. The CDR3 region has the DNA TGTGCCAGCGGTTTCGACGGCCCCTACGAGCAGTACTTC.

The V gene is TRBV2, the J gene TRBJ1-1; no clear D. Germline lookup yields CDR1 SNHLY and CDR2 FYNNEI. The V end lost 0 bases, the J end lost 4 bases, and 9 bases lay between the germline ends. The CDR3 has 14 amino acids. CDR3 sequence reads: CASSEALTLTEAFF. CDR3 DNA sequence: TGTGCCAGCAGTGAAGCCTTGACCCTCACTGAAGCTTTCTTT.

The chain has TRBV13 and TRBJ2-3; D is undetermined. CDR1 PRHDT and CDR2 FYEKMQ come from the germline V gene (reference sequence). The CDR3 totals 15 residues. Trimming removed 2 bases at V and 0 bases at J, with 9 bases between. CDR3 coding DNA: TGTGCCAGCAGCTTAAAAGGCGGTAGCACAGATACGCAGTATTTT. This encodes CASSLKGGSTDTQYF.